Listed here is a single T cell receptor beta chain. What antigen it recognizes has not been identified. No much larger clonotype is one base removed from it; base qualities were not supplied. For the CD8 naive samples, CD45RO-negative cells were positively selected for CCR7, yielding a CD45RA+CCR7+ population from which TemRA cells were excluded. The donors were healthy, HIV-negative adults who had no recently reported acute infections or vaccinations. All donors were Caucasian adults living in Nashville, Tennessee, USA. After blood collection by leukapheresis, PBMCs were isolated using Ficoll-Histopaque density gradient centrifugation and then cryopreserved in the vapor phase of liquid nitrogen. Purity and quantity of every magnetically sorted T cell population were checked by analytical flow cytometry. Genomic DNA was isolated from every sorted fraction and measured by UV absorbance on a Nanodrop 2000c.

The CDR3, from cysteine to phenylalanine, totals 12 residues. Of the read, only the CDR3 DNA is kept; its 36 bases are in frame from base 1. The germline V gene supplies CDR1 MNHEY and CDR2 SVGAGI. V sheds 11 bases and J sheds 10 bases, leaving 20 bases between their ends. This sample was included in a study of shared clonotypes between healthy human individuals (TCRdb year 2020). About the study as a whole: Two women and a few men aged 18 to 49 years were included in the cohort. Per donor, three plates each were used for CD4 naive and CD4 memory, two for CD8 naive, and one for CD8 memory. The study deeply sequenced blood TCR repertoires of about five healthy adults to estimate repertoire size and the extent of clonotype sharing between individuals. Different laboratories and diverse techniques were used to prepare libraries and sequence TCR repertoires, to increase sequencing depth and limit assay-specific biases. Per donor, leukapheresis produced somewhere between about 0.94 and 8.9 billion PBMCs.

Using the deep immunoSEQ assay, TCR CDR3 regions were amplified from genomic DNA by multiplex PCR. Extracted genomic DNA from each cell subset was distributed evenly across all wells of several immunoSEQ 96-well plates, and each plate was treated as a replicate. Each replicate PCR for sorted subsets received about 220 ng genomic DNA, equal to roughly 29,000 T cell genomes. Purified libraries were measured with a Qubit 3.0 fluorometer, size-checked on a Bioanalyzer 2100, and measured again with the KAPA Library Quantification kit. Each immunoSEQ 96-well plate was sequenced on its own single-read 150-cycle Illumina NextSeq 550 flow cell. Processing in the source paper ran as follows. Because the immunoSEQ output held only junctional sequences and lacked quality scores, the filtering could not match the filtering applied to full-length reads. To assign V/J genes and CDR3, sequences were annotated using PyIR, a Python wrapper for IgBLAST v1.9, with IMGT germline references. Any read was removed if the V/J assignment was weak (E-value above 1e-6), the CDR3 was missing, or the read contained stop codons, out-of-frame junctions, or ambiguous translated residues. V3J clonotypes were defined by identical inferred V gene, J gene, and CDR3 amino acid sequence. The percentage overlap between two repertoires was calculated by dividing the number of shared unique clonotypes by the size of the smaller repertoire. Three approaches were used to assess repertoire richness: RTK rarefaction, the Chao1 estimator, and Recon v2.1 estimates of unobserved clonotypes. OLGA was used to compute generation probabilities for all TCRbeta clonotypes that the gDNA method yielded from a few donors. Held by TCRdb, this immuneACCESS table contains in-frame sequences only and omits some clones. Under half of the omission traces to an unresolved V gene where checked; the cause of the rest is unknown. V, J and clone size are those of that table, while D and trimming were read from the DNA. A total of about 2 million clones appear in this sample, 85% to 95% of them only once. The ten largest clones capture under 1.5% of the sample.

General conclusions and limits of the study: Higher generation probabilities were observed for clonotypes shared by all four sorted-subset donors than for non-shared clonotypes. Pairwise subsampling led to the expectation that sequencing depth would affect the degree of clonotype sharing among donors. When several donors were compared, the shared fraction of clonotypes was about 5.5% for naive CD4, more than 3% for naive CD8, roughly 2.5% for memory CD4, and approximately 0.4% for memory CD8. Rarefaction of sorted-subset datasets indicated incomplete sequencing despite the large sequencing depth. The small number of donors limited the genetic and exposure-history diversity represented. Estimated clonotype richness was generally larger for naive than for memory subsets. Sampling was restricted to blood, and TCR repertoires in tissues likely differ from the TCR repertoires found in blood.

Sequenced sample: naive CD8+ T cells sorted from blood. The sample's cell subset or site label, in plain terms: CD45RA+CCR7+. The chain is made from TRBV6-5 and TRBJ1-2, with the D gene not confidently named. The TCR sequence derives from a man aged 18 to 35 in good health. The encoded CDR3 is CAARPLGSDYTF. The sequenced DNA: TGTGCCGCGAGGCCTCTGGGCAGTGACTACACCTTC.